The 25 T cell receptor beta chains listed next were all sequenced from one sample in a study of CD8 T cells in ankylosing spondylitis. One entry per CDR3 protein results from TCRdb running MiXCR on the 5' RACE reads. Altogether fewer than 250,000 distinct CDR3 sequences are present, roughly a tenth being singletons, with the ten largest covering 2.6%. Sequencing was performed on blood, either unsorted or a sorted T cell fraction (not recorded which). The receptors were sampled from a male donor with ankylosing spondylitis or in good health (not recorded which).

This clonotype came up many times. The V call is TRBV5-1, the J call TRBJ1-1; 7 nucleotides line up with TRBD1. Germline V gives CDR1 SGHRS, CDR2 YFSETQ. This CDR3 comprises 13 residues. V was pared by 4 bases and J by 0 bases, with 0 bases of the junction left unmatched. CDR3 region: CASSDRVNTEAFF. CDR3 bases: TGCGCCAGCAGCGACAGGGTGAACACTGAAGCTTTCTTT.

This clonotype was detected many times. The J gene is TRBJ1-6, the V gene TRBV5-1, with D unclear. The CDR3 totals 13 residues. Trimming took off 0 bases at V and 10 bases at J, with 8 bases between the two ends. The V gene's germline CDR1 is SGHRS and CDR2 YFSETQ. The CDR3 nucleotides read TGCGCCAGCAGCTTGGAACAGTCCTCACCCCTCCACTTT. Its translation is CASSLEQSSPLHF.

This clonotype was counted many times. The V gene is TRBV5-6, the J gene TRBJ2-7; D might be TRBD1 or TRBD2, each matching 5 bases. The CDR3 sequence is 15 residues long. V dropped 4 bases and J dropped 7 bases, with 21 bases sitting between them. CDR1 is SGHDT and CDR2 is YYEEEE in the germline V gene. CDR3 nucleotides: TGTGCCAGCAGCAAGGGACGGTCGGATTATCGAGAGCAGTACTTC. Its translation: CASSKGRSDYREQYF.

The sample holds a few counts of this clonotype. The J gene is TRBJ2-2, the V gene TRBV25-1; a possible D gene is TRBD1 (6 bases). This CDR3 contains 14 residues. CDR1 is MGHDK and CDR2 is SYGVNS in the germline V gene. The V gene lost 8 bases and the J gene lost 4 bases, with 14 bases spanning the gap. DNA for the CDR3: TGTGCCAGCCGAGGGGGTATTAGCACCGGGGAGCTGTTTTTT. Encoded protein: CASRGGISTGELFF.

There are many counts of this clonotype. The rearrangement links TRBV7-6 to TRBJ1-5; possibly TRBD1 for D (5 bases). The germline V gene has CDR1 SGHVS and CDR2 FNYEAQ. The germline V and J ends were trimmed by 1 base and 5 bases, with 15 bases remaining between them. The CDR3 has 16 amino acids. CDR3 DNA: TGTGCCAGCAGCTTAGGGACAATCGGCGGTCATCAGCCCCAGCATTTT. Its protein product is CASSLGTIGGHQPQHF.

This clonotype came up many times. The genes are TRBV20-1 and TRBJ2-4; TRBD2 aligns across 8 bases. Germline V gene data show CDR1 as DFQATT and CDR2 as SNEGSKA (reference sequence). This CDR3 has 12 residues. The J segment lost 8 bases and the V segment lost 3 bases, leaving 3 bases of the junction unmatched. The CDR3 region has the DNA TGCAGTGCTAGTTCGGGGGGGGACATTCAGTACTTC. Its protein product is CSASSGGDIQYF.

This clonotype appeared a few times. The rearrangement uses TRBV7-8 and TRBJ2-1; D gene unclear. The ends were cut back, 1 base at V and 5 bases at J, with 3 bases in the middle. The CDR3 has 12 residues. CDR1 and CDR2 from the germline V gene are SGHVS and FQNEAQ. CDR3 loop: CASSLENNEQFF. In DNA form, the CDR3 reads TGTGCCAGCAGCTTAGAAAACAATGAGCAGTTCTTC.

For this clonotype: A read error may account for a junction end that differs from germline. V gene TRBV19 combines with J gene TRBJ2-2; 9 bases map to TRBD1. Germline CDR1 is LNHDA and CDR2 is SQIVND (reference sequence). The length of the CDR3 is 16 residues. In DNA form, the CDR3 reads TGTGCCACTAGTACAGGGACAGGGACGTCGTCTGGGGAGCTGTTTTTT. Translating gives CATSTGTGTSSGELFF.

Concerning this clonotype: At one of its ends the junction is not consistent with the germline gene, which may arise from a read error. The CDR3: CTSSSHLWTGEDSPLHF. The DNA for the CDR3 is TGTACCAGCAGTTCTCACCTTTGGACAGGTGAGGATTCACCCCTCCACTTT. This chain links TRBV12-3 or TRBV12-4 with TRBJ1-6, with TRBD1 identical over 7 bases. The CDR3 loop spans 17 amino acids.

This clonotype was detected many times. The gene calls are TRBV20-1 and TRBJ2-7; TRBD2 is a possible D gene (6 bases). The germline V gene has CDR1 DFQATT and CDR2 SNEGSKA (reference sequence). The CDR3 has 13 amino acids. Trimming stripped 7 bases from V and 1 base from J, with 14 bases between. CDR3 sequence (DNA): TGCAGTGTTGGGGGGAGCGGGTCCTACGAGCAGTACTTC. This codes for CSVGGSGSYEQYF.

Ten or more counts support this clonotype. The chain couples TRBV5-1 to TRBJ2-3; D is unclear. Deletions cut 5 bases from V and 0 bases from J, with 13 bases between. The germline CDR1 and CDR2 sequences are SGHRS and YFSETQ. The CDR3 consists of 15 residues. The CDR3 loop is CASRDALTSTDTQYF. CDR3 sequence (DNA): TGCGCCAGCAGGGATGCGTTGACTAGCACAGATACGCAGTATTTT.

This clonotype was observed at least ten times. The rearrangement links TRBV12-3 or TRBV12-4 to TRBJ1-2; no definite D call. The length of the CDR3 is 13 residues. V shed 6 bases and J shed 4 bases, with 12 bases lying between them. CDR3 DNA sequence: TGTGCCAGCAGGGGGATTGAGGTCTATGGCTACACCTTC. Translating gives CASRGIEVYGYTF.

The table lists this clonotype with many counts. The rearrangement joins TRBV5-1 to TRBJ1-2; weak D call: TRBD1 (5 bases). The germline CDR1 and CDR2 sequences are SGHRS and YFSETQ. V was clipped by 4 bases and J by 3 bases, with 16 bases between them. CDR3 length: 15 residues. The CDR3 DNA reads as TGCGCCAGCAGCCCGGGACCAAGTGAGGACTATGGCTACACCTTC. Protein: CASSPGPSEDYGYTF.

This clonotype was observed at least ten times. The chain carries TRBV15 and TRBJ1-5, with D possibly matching TRBD1 (5 bases). The germline V and J ends were trimmed by 3 bases and 6 bases, with 15 bases remaining between them. This CDR3 spans 15 amino acids. Germline lookup yields CDR1 LNHNV and CDR2 YYDKDF (reference sequence). The CDR3 DNA sequence: TGTGCCACCAGCAGGGGGGTGGGGGGAGGTCAGCCCCAGCATTTT. It translates to CATSRGVGGGQPQHF.

As to this clonotype: A much larger clone sits a single nucleotide away, making a read error possible. The genes are TRBV10-3 and TRBJ1-2; 7 nucleotides match TRBD1. CDR1 is ENHRY, CDR2 SYGVKD, per germline. This CDR3 region has 14 residues. The CDR3 sequence is CTIRGEGRDYGYTF. The CDR3 DNA reads TGTACCATCAGGGGGGAGGGGCGCGACTATGGCTACACCTTC.

This sequence joins TRBV21-1 and TRBJ1-5; the table's D call TRBD1 went unverified against the DNA. TRBV21-1 is a pseudogene. The CDR3 is made up of 16 amino acids. The CDR3 spells CASSRRDRSGDQPQHF. CDR3 in DNA: TGTGCCAGCAGCAGACGGGACAGGTCGGGAGATCAGCCCCAGCATTTT.

This clonotype showed up many times. The chain uses TRBV5-1 and TRBJ1-1, with 8 bases that match TRBD1. Looked up from germline, CDR1 is SGHRS and CDR2 is YFSETQ. V gave up 7 bases and J gave up 6 bases; unmatched junction bases: 17. This CDR3 has 16 residues. In DNA, the CDR3 is TGCGCCAGCGGGGGCGACAGGGGAATTGGTTTTTCTGAAGCTTTCTTT. Encoded protein: CASGGDRGIGFSEAFF.

CDR3 in DNA: TGTGCCAGCAGTTACGGCCCCAACTCTGGAAACACCATATATTTT. The encoded protein is CASSYGPNSGNTIYF. J is TRBJ1-3 and V is TRBV6-5; D is unclear. The CDR3 contains 15 residues. Deletions cut 2 bases from V and 0 bases from J, with 8 bases between. CDR1 is MNHEY and CDR2 is SVGAGI in the germline V gene.

This clonotype was counted at least ten times. The CDR3 nucleotides read TGTGCCAGCACCCCGGCAGGGTTCACTGAAGCTTTCTTT. It encodes CASTPAGFTEAFF. The V call is TRBV6-6, the J call TRBJ1-1, with a weak D call TRBD1 (5 bases). Trimming removed 7 bases at V and 4 bases at J, with 13 bases between. CDR3 length: 13 amino acids. CDR1 and CDR2 (germline): MNHNY, SVGAGI (reference sequence).

CDR3 sequence reads: CASSQELGELFF. The CDR3 DNA reads as TGTGCCAGCAGCCAAGAGCTTGGGGAGCTGTTTTTT. The chain couples TRBV4-2 to TRBJ2-2, with no clear D. In germline, CDR1 is LGHNA, CDR2 YNFKEQ. The CDR3 spans 12 residues. Trimming removed 0 bases from V and 8 bases from J, with 4 bases in between.

The chain links TRBV7-2 to TRBJ1-5; possible D gene TRBD1, 5 bases. There are 15 residues in the CDR3. V dropped 1 base and J dropped 4 bases, with 11 bases sitting between them. Germline values: CDR1 SGHTA, CDR2 FQGNSA. The DNA of the CDR3 is TGTGCCAGCAGCTTAGAGGCAGGGATTAATCAGCCCCAGCATTTT. Protein product: CASSLEAGINQPQHF.

The chain combines TRBV7-9 with TRBJ2-7, with 8 bases matching TRBD2. The V segment lost 1 base and the J segment 5 bases; nucleotides outside the gene matches: 13. The CDR3 extends over 17 amino acids. Germline CDR1 is SEHNR and CDR2 is FQNEAQ (reference sequence). For the CDR3, the DNA is TGTGCCAGCAGCTTAGTCTTAGCGGGACCAGGCAGCCACGAGCAGTACTTC. Translating it yields CASSLVLAGPGSHEQYF.

This clonotype was seen at least ten times. This chain joins TRBV9 and TRBJ1-2; D is unresolved. V dropped 1 base and J dropped 1 base, with 5 bases sitting between them. Germline V gene sequence: CDR1 SGDLS, CDR2 YYNGEE. The length of the CDR3 is 13 residues. DNA for the CDR3: TGTGCCAGCAGCGTATATAATAACTATGGCTACACCTTC. This encodes CASSVYNNYGYTF.

The rearrangement uses TRBV10-3 and TRBJ2-2, with D perhaps TRBD1 (5 bases). This CDR3 has 18 amino acids. V was cut by 3 bases and J by 2 bases, with 19 bases left in between. Germline values: CDR1 ENHRY, CDR2 SYGVKD. CDR3 in DNA: TGTGCCATCAGTGAAACGCCACACAGGATCAAAAACACCGGGGAGCTGTTTTTT. This codes for CAISETPHRIKNTGELFF.

In its sample, this clonotype was seen many times. This rearrangement joins TRBV21-1 to TRBJ2-2; TRBD1, as called in the table, went unchecked against the DNA. TRBV21-1 is noted as a pseudogene. This CDR3 is built from 17 residues. The DNA of the CDR3 is TGTGCCAGCAGCAATTGGTGGACAGGGGGTAACACCGGGGAGCTGTTTTTT. Translation: CASSNWWTGGNTGELFF.